The rows below give T cell receptor beta chains drawn from one sample of a study of cytomegalovirus exposure and HLA in healthy donors. TCRdb's copy holds only in-frame clones and misses some; the assay was immunoSEQ multiplex PCR. The data contain 90,000 to 120,000 clones, about 9.4% of them singletons. Input material: PBMCs. These receptor sequences come from a man aged 35-49 years in good health and CMV-seropositive. The CDR3 runs from the conserved cysteine through the conserved F or W. Fields, in order: clone size, V gene, D gene, J gene, CDR3 protein, CDR3 DNA. A D gene is named only where the DNA matches it firmly. Clone size is not always given. Where it is, it says once, few, many or a class for expanded clones.

-,TRBV18,TRBD1,TRBJ2-5,CASSTETGETQYF,TGTGCCAGCTCAACGGAGACAGGGGAGACCCAGTACTTC
-,TRBV2,TRBD2,TRBJ2-7,CASSGGRREGREQYF,TGTGCCAGCAGTGGGGGACGGCGGGAGGGAAGGGAGCAGTACTTC
-,TRBV5-4,-,TRBJ1-1,CASSPDMNTEAFF,TGTGCCAGCAGCCCAGATATGAACACTGAAGCTTTCTTT
-,TRBV4-1,TRBD2,TRBJ2-7,CASSQDEASGSYEQYF,TGCGCCAGCAGCCAAGATGAGGCTAGCGGGAGCTACGAGCAGTACTTC
few,TRBV5-1,-,TRBJ1-5,CASSFSGDDQPQHF,TGCGCCAGCAGCTTCTCAGGGGATGATCAGCCCCAGCATTTT
few,TRBV11-2,-,TRBJ2-7,CASSFVTGLYEQYF,TGTGCCAGCAGCTTCGTAACAGGGCTGTACGAGCAGTACTTC
-,TRBV10-3,TRBD2,TRBJ2-1,CAISDLTSPTYNEQFF,TGTGCCATCAGTGACCTGACTAGCCCCACCTACAATGAGCAGTTCTTC
-,TRBV9,-,TRBJ2-5,CASSVVSSQETQYF,TGTGCCAGCAGCGTAGTGTCCTCGCAAGAGACCCAGTACTTC
-,TRBV4-1,TRBD2,TRBJ2-4,CASSQDFSSGSWNIQYF,TGCGCCAGCAGCCAAGATTTTTCTAGCGGGAGTTGGAACATTCAGTACTTC
-,TRBV6-6,-,TRBJ1-2,CASSYPTGSTYGYTF,TGTGCCAGCAGTTACCCGACAGGTTCCACGTATGGCTACACCTTC
few,TRBV5-6,TRBD2,TRBJ2-7,CASSLEGLAGDEQYF,TGTGCCAGCAGCTTGGAGGGACTAGCGGGAGACGAGCAGTACTTC